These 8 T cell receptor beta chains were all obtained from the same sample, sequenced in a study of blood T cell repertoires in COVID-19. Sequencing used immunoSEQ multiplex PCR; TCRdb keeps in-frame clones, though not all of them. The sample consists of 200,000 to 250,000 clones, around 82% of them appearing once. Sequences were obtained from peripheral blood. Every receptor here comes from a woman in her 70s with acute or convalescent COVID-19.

The CDR3 DNA follows: TGTGCCAGCAGTCTAGGGGCAAGTGGCAATCAGCCCCAGCATTTT. This encodes CASSLGASGNQPQHF. The J gene is TRBJ1-5, the V gene TRBV28; D possibly corresponds to TRBD1 (5 bases). Germline V gene data show CDR1 as MDHEN and CDR2 as SYDVKM. The V end lost 5 bases, the J end lost 2 bases, and 13 bases lay between the germline ends. CDR3 length: 15 amino acids.

The CDR3 DNA reads TGTGCCAGCAGCATCGACAGGGTAGAAAAACTGTTTTTT. This sequence encodes CASSIDRVEKLFF. The J gene is TRBJ1-4, the V gene TRBV12-3 or TRBV12-4, with 7 bases lining up with TRBD1. This CDR3 has 13 amino acids. Germline trimming cut 6 bases from V and 8 bases from J; bases unmatched to any gene: 6.

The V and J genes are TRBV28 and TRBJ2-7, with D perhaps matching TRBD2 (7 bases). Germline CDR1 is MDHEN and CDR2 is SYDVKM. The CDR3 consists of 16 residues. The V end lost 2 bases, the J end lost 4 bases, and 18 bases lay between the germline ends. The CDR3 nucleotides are TGTGCCAGCAGTTTAATTGGGGGGGCATCTTATTACGAGCAGTACTTC. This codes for CASSLIGGASYYEQYF.

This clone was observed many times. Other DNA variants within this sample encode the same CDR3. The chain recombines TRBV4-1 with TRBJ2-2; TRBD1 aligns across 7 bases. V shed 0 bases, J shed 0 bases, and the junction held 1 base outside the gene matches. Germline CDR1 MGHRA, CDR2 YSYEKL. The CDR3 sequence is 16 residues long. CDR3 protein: CASSQEGTANTGELFF. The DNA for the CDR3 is TGCGCCAGCAGCCAAGAAGGGACAGCGAACACCGGGGAGCTGTTTTTT.

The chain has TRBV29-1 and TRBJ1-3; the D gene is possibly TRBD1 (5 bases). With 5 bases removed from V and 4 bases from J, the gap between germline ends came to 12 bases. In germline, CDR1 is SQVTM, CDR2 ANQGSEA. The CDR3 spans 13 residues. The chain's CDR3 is CSVRDSSGNTIYF. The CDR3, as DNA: TGCAGCGTTCGGGACTCGTCGGGAAACACCATATATTTT.

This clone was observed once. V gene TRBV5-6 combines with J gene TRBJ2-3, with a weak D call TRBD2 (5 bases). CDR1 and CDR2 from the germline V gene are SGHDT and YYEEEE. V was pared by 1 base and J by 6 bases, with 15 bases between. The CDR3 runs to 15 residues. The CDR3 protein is CASSLFGLLGDTQYF. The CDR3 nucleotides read TGTGCCAGCAGCTTGTTTGGACTCCTAGGGGATACGCAGTATTTT.

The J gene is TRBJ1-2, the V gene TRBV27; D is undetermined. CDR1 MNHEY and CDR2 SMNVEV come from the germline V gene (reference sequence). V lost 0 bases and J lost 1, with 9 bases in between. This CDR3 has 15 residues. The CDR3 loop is CASSLSSGNNYGYTF. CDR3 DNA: TGTGCCAGCAGTTTATCGTCAGGAAATAACTATGGCTACACCTTC.

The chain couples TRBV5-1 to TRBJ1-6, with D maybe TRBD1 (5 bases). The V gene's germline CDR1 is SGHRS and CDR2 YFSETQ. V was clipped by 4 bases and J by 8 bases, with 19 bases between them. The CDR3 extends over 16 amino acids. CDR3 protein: CASSPGAAGLDSPLHF. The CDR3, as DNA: TGCGCCAGCAGCCCTGGGGCGGCAGGTCTCGATTCACCCCTCCACTTT.